This record concerns one T cell receptor beta chain sequence. The germline gives CDR1 PRHDT, CDR2 FYEKMQ (reference sequence). Between the trimmed V and J ends, which lost 1 base and 0 bases, there was a span of 14 bases. The CDR3 is 17 amino acids. The data were taken from a study of blood T cells in healthy people across ages. A second PCR, run for about 6 to 11 cycles, used a sample-barcoded 5' primer plus a J-beta primer mix. A single record per CDR3 protein comes from TCRdb applying MiXCR to the 5' RACE reads. The sample has 650,000 to 1,000,000 distinct CDR3 sequences; 35% to 50% are singletons.

The gene calls are TRBV13 and TRBJ2-3; D not certain. This TCR derives from a man at least 80 years old in good health. Source material: blood. The CDR3 region is CASSLEQLVISTDTQYF. The CDR3 DNA is TGTGCCAGCAGCTTAGAGCAACTTGTTATTAGCACAGATACGCAGTATTTT.